One sample yielded the 20 T cell receptor beta chains listed below, sequenced in a study of neoadjuvant nivolumab and ipilimumab in lung cancer. Here immunoSEQ multiplex PCR was the method, and the copy in TCRdb shows in-frame clones only, minus some. This sample carries fewer than 20,000 clones, about nine tenths of them seen once, and the ten largest clones take about 2.1%. Sequencing was performed on peripheral blood, taken before neoadjuvant nivolumab, alone or with ipilimumab. The receptors come from an adult with non-small cell lung cancer.

This chain connects TRBV6-6 to TRBJ2-7; 9 nucleotides agree with TRBD1. Germline V gives CDR1 MNHNY, CDR2 SVGAGI (reference sequence). CDR3 length equals 13 residues. Trimming removed 5 bases from V and 5 bases from J; junction bases left unmatched: 4. The CDR3 bases are TGTGCCAGCAGTACGGGACAGGGAAACGAGCAGTACTTC. Its protein product is CASSTGQGNEQYF.

This clone has only a few counts. The rearrangement links TRBV7-3 to TRBJ2-3, with no clear D. The CDR3 is made up of 15 amino acids. CDR1 is SGHTA, CDR2 FQGTGA, per germline. The V end lost 1 base, the J end lost 4 bases, and 12 bases lay between the germline ends. CDR3 DNA: TGTGCCAGCAGCTTAAGAGGAGTGGTCCCAGATACGCAGTATTTT. Protein sequence: CASSLRGVVPDTQYF.

To note about this clone: The limits of the CDR3 on the DNA are not certain, so only TCRdb's listed CDR3 is given. The chain couples TRBV5-6 to TRBJ2-7; the table's D call, TRBD1, was not checked against the DNA. A total of 14 residues make up the CDR3, ends included. CDR1 is SGHDT, CDR2 YYEEEE, per germline. The CDR3 here is CASSFGPGGNEQYF.

The table lists this clone with a few counts. This chain connects TRBV27 to TRBJ2-2; D gene unclear. The CDR3 spans 15 residues. Germline CDR1 is MNHEY and CDR2 is SMNVEV (reference sequence). Trimming stripped 4 bases from V and 6 bases from J, with 15 bases between. The CDR3 nucleotides are TGTGCCAGCAGTTCCTTCGATGATGGATCCGGGGAGCTGTTTTTT. Its protein is CASSSFDDGSGELFF.

This clone was seen a handful of times. At one boundary the junction diverges from the germline segment, which might be a read error. The chain carries TRBV19 and TRBJ1-1; D is ambiguous. Germline values: CDR1 LNHDA, CDR2 SQIVND (reference sequence). The CDR3 sequence is 11 residues long. CDR3 DNA: TGTGCCAGTCGTATAGGCACTGAAGCTTTCTTT. Its protein product is CASRIGTEAFF.

This rearrangement joins TRBV6-5 to TRBJ2-3; D is possibly TRBD2 (6 bases). Trimming took off 2 bases at V and 3 bases at J, with 12 bases between the two ends. Germline CDR1 MNHEY, CDR2 SVGAGI. The CDR3 runs to 15 residues. The CDR3 nucleotides are TGTGCCAGCAGTTACGACGGGAGTCGGACAGATACGCAGTATTTT. Encoded protein: CASSYDGSRTDTQYF.

The CDR3 loop is CASSYQRGNQPQHF. CDR3 coding DNA: TGTGCCAGCAGTTATCAACGGGGCAATCAGCCCCAGCATTTT. V is TRBV6-5 and J is TRBJ1-5, with D unresolved. The germline V gene encodes CDR1 MNHEY and CDR2 SVGAGI. This CDR3 contains 14 residues. Trimming left V 3 bases short and J 2 bases short, with 8 bases between.

The chain is built from TRBV5-1 and TRBJ2-1, with TRBD2 matching over 8 bases. The CDR3 has 17 residues. Losses at the gene ends were 4 bases for V and 2 bases for J; bases not matched to a gene: 11. The germline CDR1 and CDR2 sequences are SGHRS and YFSETQ. This CDR3 is CASSPGVAGLTYNEQFF. The CDR3 coding sequence is TGCGCCAGCAGCCCCGGGGTAGCGGGACTAACCTACAATGAGCAGTTCTTC.

This clone was seen once. This chain connects TRBV11-2 to TRBJ2-1; TRBD2 aligns across 7 bases. The V gene's germline CDR1 is SGHAT and CDR2 FQNNGV. This CDR3 region has 18 residues. Unmatched junction bases numbered 9, after V lost 0 bases and J lost 1 base. CDR3 loop: CASSLDTTWGGSYNEQFF. As DNA, the CDR3 is TGTGCCAGCAGCTTAGACACTACCTGGGGGGGGTCCTACAATGAGCAGTTCTTC.

The chain is built from TRBV18 and TRBJ2-7, with no clear D. Trimming cost V 2 bases and J 1 base, with 9 bases left between them. Germline assignment: CDR1 KGHSH and CDR2 LQKENI. The CDR3 contains 14 residues. CDR3 in DNA: TGTGCCAGCTCACCATCGCTGGGGTCCTACGAGCAGTACTTC. It yields the protein CASSPSLGSYEQYF. The full variable domain, completed using reference TRBV18 and TRBJ2-7, is NAGVMQNPRHLVRRRGQEARLRCSPMKGHSHVYWYRQLPEEGLKFMVYLQKENIIDESGMPKERFSAEFPKEGPSILRIQQVVRGDSAAYFCASSPSLGSYEQYFGPGTRLTVT.

The CDR3 nucleotides read TGTGCCTGGAGTGTCGGAGGTACCGGGGAGCTGTTTTTT. This sequence encodes CAWSVGGTGELFF. The V call is TRBV30, the J call TRBJ2-2; D perhaps matches TRBD2 (5 bases). Trimming removed 0 bases from V and 5 bases from J, with 7 bases in between. The length of the CDR3 is 13 residues. CDR1 is GTSNPN, CDR2 SVGIG, per germline (reference sequence). The full variable domain, its missing parts supplied by reference TRBV30 and TRBJ2-2, is SQTIHQWPATLVQPVGSPLSLECTVEGTSNPNLYWYRQAAGRGLQLLFYSVGIGQISSEVPQNLSASRPQDRQFILSSKKLLLSDSGFYLCAWSVGGTGELFFGEGSRLTVL.

In this sample, this clone turned up a few times. The chain is built from TRBV2 and TRBJ2-1; TRBD1 aligns across 9 bases. CDR1 and CDR2 from the germline V gene are SNHLY and FYNNEI. After removal of 7 bases from V and 6 bases from J, the junction contained 7 bases not matched to a gene. The CDR3 is made up of 14 amino acids. The DNA for the CDR3 is TGTGCCAGCATAAAACAGGGGGCGATCAATGAGCAGTTCTTC. Translation gives CASIKQGAINEQFF.

This clone was counted once. This chain joins TRBV9 and TRBJ1-2; D gene uncertain. The germline CDR1 and CDR2 sequences are SGDLS and YYNGEE. CDR3 length equals 12 residues. V was cut by 0 bases and J by 5 bases, with 5 bases left in between. The CDR3 DNA sequence: TGTGCCAGCAGCGTAGGAGGGTATGGCTACACCTTC. As protein: CASSVGGYGYTF.

The J gene is TRBJ2-1, the V gene TRBV7-8, with 7 positions matching TRBD1. The trim removed 5 bases at V and 8 bases at J, leaving 12 bases unmatched. The germline gives CDR1 SGHVS, CDR2 FQNEAQ. The CDR3 has 15 residues. The CDR3, as DNA: TGTGCCAGCAGCCCTACGACAGGGAATCCCGATGAGCAGTTCTTC. Translated, it gives CASSPTTGNPDEQFF.

The genes are TRBV6-6 and TRBJ1-1; tentative D call: TRBD1 (5 bases). With 0 bases removed from V and 7 bases from J, the gap between germline ends came to 12 bases. The length of the CDR3 is 14 residues. CDR1 and CDR2 from the germline V gene are MNHNY and SVGAGI (reference sequence). In nucleotides, the CDR3 is TGTGCCAGCAGTTACTCGAGACAGAGATATGAAGCTTTCTTT. Translation: CASSYSRQRYEAFF.

This clone was found once. This rearrangement joins TRBV7-2 to TRBJ2-1; 13 bases map to TRBD2. Germline assignment: CDR1 SGHTA and CDR2 FQGNSA. CDR3 size: 17 residues. Unmatched junction bases numbered 8, after V lost 1 base and J lost 8 bases. The CDR3 nucleotides read TGTGCCAGCAGCTTAGGGACTAGCGGGGGCCACGGATATGAGCAGTTCTTC. Its translation: CASSLGTSGGHGYEQFF.

A note on this clone: At the DNA level, this CDR3 is encoded by other sequences in the same sample as well. V gene TRBV7-9 combines with J gene TRBJ2-7; D is uncertain. This CDR3 comprises 13 residues. V lost 0 bases and J lost 1, with 4 bases in between. Germline CDR1 SEHNR, CDR2 FQNEAQ (reference sequence). For the CDR3, the DNA is TGTGCCAGCAGCTTAGCAGTTTCCTACGAGCAGTACTTC. Residues: CASSLAVSYEQYF.

Written as DNA, the CDR3 is TGTGCCAGCAGCCCACGACTAGCGGGGCCCACAGATACGCAGTATTTT. Amino acid sequence: CASSPRLAGPTDTQYF. This chain connects TRBV9 to TRBJ2-3; 11 bases map to TRBD2. With 4 bases clipped from V and 2 bases from J, the junction kept 6 bases outside the gene matches. The CDR3 spans 16 residues. Germline V CDR1 and CDR2: SGDLS, YYNGEE.

The chain is built from TRBV6-1 and TRBJ1-5; 7 nucleotides align to TRBD1. Losses at the gene ends were 8 bases for V and 2 bases for J; bases not matched to a gene: 3. Germline V gene data show CDR1 as MNHNS and CDR2 as SASEGT. The CDR3 consists of 13 residues. The CDR3 region is CASRDRGNQPQHF. For the CDR3, the DNA is TGTGCCAGCCGGGACAGAGGCAATCAGCCCCAGCATTTT.

The chain has TRBV2 and TRBJ2-7; D gene uncertain. The germline V gene has CDR1 SNHLY and CDR2 FYNNEI. This CDR3 region has 12 residues. V dropped 1 base and J dropped 4 bases, with 5 bases sitting between them. In DNA, the CDR3 is TGTGCCAGCAGTGAAGTCCCATACGAGCAGTACTTC. Translating gives CASSEVPYEQYF.